The rows below give T cell receptor beta chains drawn from one sample of a study of response to subunit inactivated influenza vaccine. MiXCR, applied by TCRdb to the RT-PCR reads, yields one record per CDR3 protein. The profile covers some 500,000 distinct CDR3 sequences, with over 10% appearing a single time and around 14% taken by the ten largest. The source material was PBMCs from blood, sampled about 6 weeks after vaccination. These receptors were taken from a man aged 50 or older who received an inactivated influenza vaccine. The CDR3 runs from the conserved cysteine through the conserved F or W. The D gene is left open where the match is weak. For some rows the clone size is stated as once, few or many, or as a class when expanded; others skip it.

V gene	D gene	clone size	J gene	CDR3 protein	CDR3 DNA
TRBV2	TRBD2	few	TRBJ2-5	CASSGALRGGVETQYF	TGTGCCAGCAGTGGAGCTCTGCGCGGGGGGGTGGAGACCCAGTACTTC
TRBV5-5	TRBD1	-	TRBJ1-5	CASSPWTGDNQPQHF	TGTGCCAGCAGCCCGTGGACAGGGGACAATCAGCCCCAGCATTTT
TRBV12-2	-	-	TRBJ2-7	CASRKQGLRSYEQYF	TGTGCAAGTCGCAAACAGGGGCTCCGCTCCTACGAGCAGTACTTC
TRBV20-1	-	few	TRBJ2-7	CSARETEGTYEQYF	TGCAGTGCTAGGGAAACGGAGGGAACCTACGAGCAGTACTTC
TRBV6-2/TRBV6-3	TRBD1	-	TRBJ2-5	CASSYSRGQGSGWGQETQYF	TGTGCCAGCAGTTACTCGCGCGGACAGGGATCGGGTTGGGGGCAAGAGACCCAGTACTTC
TRBV11-2	TRBD1	few	TRBJ2-3	CASSLVHTGGGADTQYF	TGTGCCAGCAGCTTAGTCCACACAGGGGGCGGCGCAGATACGCAGTATTTT
TRBV28	-	-	TRBJ2-5	CASSRLGASSSETQYF	TGTGCCAGCAGTCGATTGGGGGCCAGTAGTTCAGAGACCCAGTACTTC
TRBV7-2	-	-	TRBJ2-7	CASSAGRGAYEQYF	TGTGCCAGCAGCGCGGGGAGGGGGGCCTACGAGCAGTACTTC
TRBV12-3/TRBV12-4	-	-	TRBJ2-7	CASSQRLESSYEQYF	TGTGCCAGCAGCCAACGACTGGAGAGCTCCTACGAGCAGTACTTC
TRBV10-3	-	many	TRBJ2-1	CAISDPAAYNEQFF	TGTGCCATCAGTGATCCTGCCGCCTACAATGAGCAGTTCTTC
TRBV20-1	TRBD2	-	TRBJ2-1	CSAREGSGLAGSYNEQFF	TGCAGTGCTAGGGAGGGGTCGGGACTAGCGGGGAGTTACAATGAGCAGTTCTTC
TRBV10-3	-	-	TRBJ1-1	CATGGQNMSTEAFF	TGTGCCACCGGGGGGCAAAACATGAGCACTGAAGCTTTCTTT
TRBV12-3/TRBV12-4	-	few	TRBJ1-1	CASSLAPYRANTEAFF	TGTGCCAGCAGTTTAGCGCCTTATAGAGCGAACACTGAAGCTTTCTTT
TRBV4-2	TRBD2	-	TRBJ2-3	CASSPTSGRRTDTQYF	TGTGCCAGCAGCCCTACTAGCGGGAGAAGGACAGATACGCAGTATTTT
TRBV5-1	-	many	TRBJ1-1	CASSLALSAGGFSF	TGCGCCAGCAGCTTGGCCTTATCGGCAGGCGGTTTTAGCTTT
TRBV7-2	-	-	TRBJ1-5	CASSRDGPNQPQHF	TGTGCCAGCAGCCGGGACGGACCCAATCAGCCCCAGCATTTT
TRBV29-1	-	-	TRBJ2-5	CSVAGAGDQETQYF	TGCAGCGTCGCAGGGGCGGGGGACCAAGAGACCCAGTACTTC
TRBV20-1	TRBD1	-	TRBJ1-4	CSARRGQVNEKLFF	TGCAGTGCTCGCAGGGGGCAGGTTAATGAAAAACTGTTTTTT
TRBV4-2	TRBD1	-	TRBJ2-1	CASSVNRGANEQFF	TGTGCCAGCAGCGTAAACAGGGGTGCCAATGAGCAGTTCTTC
TRBV23-1	TRBD1	-	TRBJ1-2	CASSRFTGGADYGYTF	TGCGCCAGCAGTCGCTTTACAGGGGGCGCTGACTATGGCTACACCTTC
TRBV9	-	few	TRBJ2-5	CASSVRAKETQYF	TGTGCCAGCAGCGTAAGGGCCAAAGAGACCCAGTACTTC
TRBV7-8	TRBD2	-	TRBJ2-4	CASSSLRLAGINIQYF	TGTGCCAGCAGCTCGCTAAGACTAGCGGGGATAAACATTCAGTACTTC
TRBV7-9	-	many	TRBJ2-5	CASSFVGGPAQETQYF	TGTGCCAGCAGCTTCGTTGGGGGGCCTGCTCAAGAGACCCAGTACTTC
TRBV28	-	few	TRBJ2-7	CASPPPGTRGDEQYF	TGTGCCAGCCCGCCTCCCGGGACGAGGGGCGACGAGCAGTACTTC
TRBV12-3/TRBV12-4	-	-	TRBJ1-4	CASSKGLFNEKLFF	TGTGCCAGCAGTAAGGGACTGTTTAATGAAAAACTGTTTTTT
TRBV6-2/TRBV6-3	-	few	TRBJ2-7	CASSYTPGGLYEQYF	TGTGCCAGCAGTTACACCCCCGGGGGGCTCTACGAGCAGTACTTC
TRBV29-1	-	few	TRBJ1-1	CSALAPDTEAFF	TGCAGCGCCCTGGCCCCGGACACTGAAGCTTTCTTT
TRBV12-3/TRBV12-4	-	many	TRBJ2-1	CASRGGYNEQFF	TGTGCCAGCAGGGGCGGTTACAATGAGCAGTTCTTC
TRBV29-1	-	few	TRBJ2-1	CSVERTNSQNNEQFF	TGCAGCGTTGAACGGACTAATTCTCAGAACAATGAGCAGTTCTTC
TRBV20-1	-	few	TRBJ2-3	CSARVAVGNTDTQYF	TGCAGTGCTAGAGTAGCTGTCGGTAACACAGATACGCAGTATTTT
TRBV6-6	-	few	TRBJ2-1	CASSYTTGNEQFF	TGTGCCAGCAGTTACACCACAGGGAATGAGCAGTTCTTC
TRBV3-1	-	few	TRBJ2-3	CASSQDVRDFDTQYF	TGTGCCAGCAGCCAAGATGTTCGTGACTTCGATACGCAGTATTTT
TRBV7-2	TRBD1	few	TRBJ2-7	CASSQAPGQAAYEQYF	TGTGCCAGCAGTCAGGCACCGGGACAGGCGGCCTACGAGCAGTACTTC
TRBV12-3/TRBV12-4	-	-	TRBJ2-2	CASSSIGQPPRGTGELFF	TGTGCCAGCAGTTCCATAGGGCAACCCCCACGGGGAACCGGGGAGCTGTTTTTT
TRBV5-1	-	few	TRBJ2-7	CASSLGGSPASEQYF	TGCGCCAGCAGCTTGGGGGGATCACCAGCGTCCGAGCAGTACTTC
TRBV12-3/TRBV12-4	-	few	TRBJ2-1	CASSLGGTEQFF	TGTGCCAGCAGTTTAGGGGGAACTGAGCAGTTCTTC
TRBV7-2	-	many	TRBJ2-1	CASSFRGGNEQFF	TGTGCCAGCAGCTTCAGGGGAGGGAATGAGCAGTTCTTC
TRBV4-3	-	-	TRBJ1-1	CASSQEFGGPQNTEAFF	TGCGCCAGCAGCCAAGAGTTCGGGGGACCGCAGAACACTGAAGCTTTCTTT
TRBV4-3	-	-	TRBJ1-3	CASSQGGLSGNTIYF	TGCGCCAGCAGCCAAGGGGGCCTCTCTGGAAACACCATATATTTT
TRBV10-3	TRBD1	few	TRBJ1-5	CAISDSGTGDSNQPQHF	TGTGCCATCAGTGACTCCGGGACAGGGGATAGCAATCAGCCCCAGCATTTT
TRBV20-1	-	-	TRBJ1-4	CSASPTWGTEKLFF	TGCAGTGCTAGCCCGACTTGGGGAACCGAAAAACTGTTTTTT
TRBV15	-	few	TRBJ1-5	CATSRAISPGQHF	TGTGCCACCAGCAGAGCTATATCCCCGGGACAGCATTTT
TRBV5-6	-	-	TRBJ2-5	CASSLEFGADQETQYF	TGTGCCAGCAGCTTGGAGTTCGGGGCGGATCAAGAGACCCAGTACTTC
TRBV29-1	TRBD1	few	TRBJ1-1	CSVEDLLGRGQAEAFF	TGCAGCGTTGAAGATCTTCTAGGCAGGGGGCAAGCTGAAGCTTTCTTT
TRBV11-2	TRBD2	-	TRBJ2-3	CASSETSGREISTDTQYF	TGTGCCAGCAGCGAGACTAGCGGGAGGGAAATAAGCACAGATACGCAGTATTTT
TRBV7-9	-	few	TRBJ2-3	CASSLASWGNGADTQYF	TGTGCCAGCAGCTTAGCGTCTTGGGGGAATGGGGCAGATACGCAGTATTTT
TRBV20-1	-	many	TRBJ2-5	CSAKGYGLQETQYF	TGCAGTGCTAAGGGATACGGTCTCCAAGAGACCCAGTACTTC
TRBV18	-	-	TRBJ2-6	CASSPRGHLSSGANVLTF	TGTGCCAGCTCACCACGGGGACACTTATCTTCTGGGGCCAACGTCCTGACTTTC